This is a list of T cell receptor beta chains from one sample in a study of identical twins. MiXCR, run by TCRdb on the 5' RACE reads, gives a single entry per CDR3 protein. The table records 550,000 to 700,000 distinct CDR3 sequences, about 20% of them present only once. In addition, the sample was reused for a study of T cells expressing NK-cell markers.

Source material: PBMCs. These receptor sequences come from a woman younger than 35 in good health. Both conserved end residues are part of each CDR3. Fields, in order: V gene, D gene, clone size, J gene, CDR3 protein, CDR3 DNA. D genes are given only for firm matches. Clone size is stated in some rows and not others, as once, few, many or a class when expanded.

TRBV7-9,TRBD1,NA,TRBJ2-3,CASSWPPGTGETDTQYF,TGTGCCAGCAGCTGGCCCCCGGGAACAGGGGAAACAGATACGCAGTATTTT
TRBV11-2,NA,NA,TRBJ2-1,CASSSLEDYNEQFF,TGTGCCAGCAGCTCTCTGGAAGACTACAATGAGCAGTTCTTC
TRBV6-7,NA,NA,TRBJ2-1,CARFQGEQFF,TGTGCCAGGTTTCAGGGTGAGCAGTTCTTC
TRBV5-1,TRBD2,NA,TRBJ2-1,CASSPGLAGANEQFF,TGCGCCAGCAGCCCCGGACTAGCGGGAGCCAATGAGCAGTTCTTC
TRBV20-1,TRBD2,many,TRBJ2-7,CSAPSGRAYEQYF,TGCAGTGCTCCTAGCGGGAGGGCTTACGAGCAGTACTTC
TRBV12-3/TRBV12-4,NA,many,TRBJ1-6,CASSIRSPLGNSPLHF,TGTGCCAGCAGCATAAGGTCCCCTCTCGGCAATTCACCCCTCCACTTT
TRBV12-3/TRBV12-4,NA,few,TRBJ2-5,CASSLRSGEQETQYF,TGTGCCAGCAGTTTACGGTCAGGGGAGCAAGAGACCCAGTACTTC
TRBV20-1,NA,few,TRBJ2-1,CSADPTNYNEQFF,TGCAGTGCTGACCCCACTAACTACAATGAGCAGTTCTTC
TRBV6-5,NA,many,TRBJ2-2,CASSYSRLTGELFF,TGTGCCAGCAGTTACTCGAGACTAACCGGGGAGCTGTTTTTT
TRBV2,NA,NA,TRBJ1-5,CASMGEGQPQHF,TGTGCCAGCATGGGGGAAGGTCAGCCCCAGCATTTT
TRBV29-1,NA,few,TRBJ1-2,CSVVWGANYGYTF,TGCAGCGTTGTTTGGGGAGCTAACTATGGCTACACCTTC
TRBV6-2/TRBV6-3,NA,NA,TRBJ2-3,CASSYVKDTQYF,TGTGCCAGCAGTTACGTCAAAGATACGCAGTATTTT
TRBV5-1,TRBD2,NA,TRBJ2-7,CASSHQGLAKEQYF,TGCGCCAGCAGCCACCAGGGACTAGCAAAAGAGCAGTACTTC
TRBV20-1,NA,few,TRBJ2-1,CSASLGTLYNEQFF,TGCAGCGCCTCCCTAGGTACTCTCTACAATGAGCAGTTCTTC
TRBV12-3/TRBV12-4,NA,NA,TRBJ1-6,CASSQEVNSPLHF,TGTGCCAGCAGTCAGGAGGTCAATTCACCCCTCCACTTT
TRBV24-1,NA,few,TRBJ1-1,CATSASGLITEAFF,TGTGCCACCAGTGCTTCAGGGTTGATCACTGAAGCTTTCTTT
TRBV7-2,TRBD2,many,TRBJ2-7,CASSLRLAGTYEQYF,TGTGCCAGCAGCTTAAGGCTAGCGGGAACCTACGAGCAGTACTTC
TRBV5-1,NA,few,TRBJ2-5,CASSLDPSSRETQYF,TGCGCCAGCAGCTTGGACCCTAGCAGTAGGGAGACCCAGTACTTC
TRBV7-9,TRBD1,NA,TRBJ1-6,CASSFRLTGGSPLHF,TGTGCCAGCAGCTTTCGCCTGACAGGGGGCTCACCCCTCCACTTT
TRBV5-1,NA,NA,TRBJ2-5,CASSLVGQQETQYF,TGTGCCAGCAGCTTAGTCGGACAGCAAGAGACCCAGTACTTC
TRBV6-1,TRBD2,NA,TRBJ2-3,CASRTPGAGGSGTQYF,TGTGCCAGCAGAACCCCAGGAGCGGGGGGTTCCGGTACGCAGTATTTT
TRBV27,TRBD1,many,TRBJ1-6,CASGPVDRPNSPLHF,TGTGCCAGCGGTCCTGTGGACAGGCCTAATTCACCCCTCCACTTT
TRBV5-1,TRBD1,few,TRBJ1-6,CASSRTGGINSPLHF,TGCGCCAGCAGCAGGACAGGGGGCATTAATTCACCCCTCCACTTT
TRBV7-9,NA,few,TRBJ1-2,CASSPPTGINYGYTF,TGTGCCAGCAGCCCACCGACAGGAATTAACTATGGCTACACCTTC
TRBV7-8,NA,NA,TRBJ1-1,CASSLKAGGAEAFF,TGTGCCAGCAGCTTAAAGGCCGGCGGGGCTGAAGCTTTCTTT
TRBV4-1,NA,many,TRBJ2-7,CASSQEQEESERVVWSSYEQYF,TGCGCCAGCAGCCAAGAACAGGAGGAGAGTGAGCGGGTCGTCTGGAGCTCCTACGAGCAGTACTTC
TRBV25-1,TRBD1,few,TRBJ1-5,CASSRGTGLAQHF,TGTGCCAGCAGTAGGGGGACAGGGTTGGCCCAGCATTTT
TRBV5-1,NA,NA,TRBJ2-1,CASTDKRGDNEQFF,TGCGCCAGCACCGATAAGAGGGGGGACAATGAGCAGTTCTTC
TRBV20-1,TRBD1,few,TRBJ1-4,CSARGDRGGEKLFF,TGCAGTGCTAGAGGGGACAGGGGAGGTGAAAAACTGTTTTTT
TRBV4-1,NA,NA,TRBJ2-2,CASSLVYGTGELFF,TGCGCCAGCAGCCTTGTATACGGCACGGGGGAGCTGTTTTTT
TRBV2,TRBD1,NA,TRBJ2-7,CASSERQGVFDEQYF,TGTGCCAGCAGTGAGCGACAGGGGGTTTTCGACGAGCAGTACTTC
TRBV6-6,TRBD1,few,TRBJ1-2,CASGGQASYGYTF,TGTGCCAGCGGGGGACAGGCGTCATATGGCTACACCTTC
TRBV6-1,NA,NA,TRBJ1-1,CASTLRGGSNTEAFF,TGTGCCAGCACCCTAAGGGGGGGCTCGAACACTGAAGCTTTCTTT
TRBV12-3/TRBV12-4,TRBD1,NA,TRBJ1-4,CASSPEGTGNEKLFF,TGTGCCAGCAGTCCAGAGGGGACAGGGAACGAAAAACTGTTTTTT
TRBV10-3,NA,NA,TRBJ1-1,CAIKASPPGNTEAFF,TGTGCCATCAAGGCTAGCCCCCCAGGGAACACTGAAGCTTTCTTT
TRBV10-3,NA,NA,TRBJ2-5,CAISGTYQETQYF,TGTGCCATCAGTGGGACGTACCAAGAGACCCAGTACTTC
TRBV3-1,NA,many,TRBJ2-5,CASSQDPAVRETQYF,TGTGCCAGCAGCCAAGATCCTGCAGTTCGAGAGACCCAGTACTTC
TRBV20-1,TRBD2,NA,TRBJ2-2,CSARDPVAGGTTGELFF,TGCAGTGCTAGAGATCCAGTAGCGGGAGGAACCACCGGGGAGCTGTTTTTT
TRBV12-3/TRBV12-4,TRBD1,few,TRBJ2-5,CASSHGQGGQETQYF,TGTGCCAGCAGCCACGGACAGGGCGGACAAGAGACCCAGTACTTC
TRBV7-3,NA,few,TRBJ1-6,CASSSDPALPLHF,TGTGCCAGCAGCTCGGACCCTGCCTTGCCCCTCCACTTT
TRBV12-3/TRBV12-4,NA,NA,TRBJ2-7,CASSPKQGPYEQYF,TGTGCCAGCAGTCCAAAACAGGGACCGTACGAGCAGTACTTC
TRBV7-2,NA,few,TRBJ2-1,CASSPTGGSSYNEQFF,TGTGCCAGCAGCCCCACCGGTGGTAGCAGCTACAATGAGCAGTTCTTC
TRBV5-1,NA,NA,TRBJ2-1,CASSSHGGQGQGSYNEQFF,TGCGCCAGCAGCTCCCACGGGGGGCAGGGACAAGGGTCCTACAATGAGCAGTTCTTC
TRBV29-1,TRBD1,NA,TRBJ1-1,CSVGRTGVESEAFF,TGCAGCGTCGGACGGACAGGGGTAGAATCTGAAGCTTTCTTT
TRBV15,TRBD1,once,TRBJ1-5,CATSTHRGNQPQHF,TGTGCCACCAGCACCCACAGGGGGAATCAGCCCCAGCATTTT
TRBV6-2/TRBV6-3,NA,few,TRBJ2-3,CASRADRADTQYF,TGTGCCAGCAGGGCGGATCGGGCAGATACGCAGTATTTT
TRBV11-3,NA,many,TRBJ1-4,CASSTGTRGEKLFF,TGTGCCAGCAGCACTGGGACGCGCGGAGAAAAACTGTTTTTT
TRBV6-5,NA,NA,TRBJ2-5,CASSYEGTQETQYF,TGTGCCAGCAGTTACGAGGGGACCCAAGAGACCCAGTACTTC
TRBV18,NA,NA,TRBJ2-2,CASSSERDKNTGELFF,TGTGCCAGCTCGTCCGAGCGGGACAAGAACACCGGGGAGCTGTTTTTT
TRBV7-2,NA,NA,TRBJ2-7,CASSLEVGASYEQYF,TGTGCCAGCAGCTTAGAAGTAGGTGCTTCCTACGAGCAGTACTTC
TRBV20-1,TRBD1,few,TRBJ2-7,CSVQGPLGQGNSYEQYF,TGCAGTGTACAGGGGCCCCTGGGACAGGGGAACTCCTACGAGCAGTACTTC
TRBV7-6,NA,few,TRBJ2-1,CASSARDSFLSSYNEQFF,TGTGCCAGCAGCGCCCGGGATTCCTTCCTAAGCTCCTACAATGAGCAGTTCTTC
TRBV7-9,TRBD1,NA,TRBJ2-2,CASSLKGQGASTGELFF,TGTGCCAGCAGCTTGAAGGGACAGGGGGCGAGCACCGGGGAGCTGTTTTTT
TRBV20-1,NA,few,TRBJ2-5,CSAPRVGGKETQYF,TGCAGTGCACCTAGGGTCGGCGGGAAAGAGACCCAGTACTTC
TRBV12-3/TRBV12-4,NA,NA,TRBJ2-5,CASSLPPSETQYF,TGTGCCAGCAGTTTACCTCCTTCAGAGACCCAGTACTTC
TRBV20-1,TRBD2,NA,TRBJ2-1,CSARTSGRASYNEQFF,TGCAGTGCTCGGACTAGCGGGAGGGCCTCCTACAATGAGCAGTTCTTC
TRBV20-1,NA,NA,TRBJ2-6,CSAREHNAGANVLTF,TGCAGTGCTAGAGAGCACAACGCTGGGGCCAACGTCCTGACTTTC